Detailed here is one T cell receptor beta chain. Its specificity is unknown. This record comes from a study of pediatric ulcerative colitis. The protocol was immunoSEQ multiplex PCR, while the TCRdb copy is restricted to in-frame clones and leaves out a portion. This sample has over 20,000 clones, with 71% found just once. The rectum was sampled with one to two pinch biopsies at colonoscopy. This CDR3 is 18 amino acids long. The V end lost 0 bases, the J end lost 0 bases, and 15 bases lay between the germline ends. From germline, CDR1 is LGHNA and CDR2 YNFKEQ. General study points: Repertoires came from total lymphocyte DNA, so rare subsets like regulatory T cells may be missed. Rectal pinch biopsies may include blood-derived T cells.

Sequencing was performed on gut tissue. The chain uses TRBV4-2 and TRBJ2-4; a possible D gene is TRBD2 (6 bases). The sequence was obtained from a boy younger than 18 with severe ulcerative colitis. CDR3: CASSQDPGTDKAKNIQYF. In DNA, the CDR3 is TGTGCCAGCAGCCAAGACCCCGGGACTGATAAAGCCAAAAACATTCAGTACTTC.